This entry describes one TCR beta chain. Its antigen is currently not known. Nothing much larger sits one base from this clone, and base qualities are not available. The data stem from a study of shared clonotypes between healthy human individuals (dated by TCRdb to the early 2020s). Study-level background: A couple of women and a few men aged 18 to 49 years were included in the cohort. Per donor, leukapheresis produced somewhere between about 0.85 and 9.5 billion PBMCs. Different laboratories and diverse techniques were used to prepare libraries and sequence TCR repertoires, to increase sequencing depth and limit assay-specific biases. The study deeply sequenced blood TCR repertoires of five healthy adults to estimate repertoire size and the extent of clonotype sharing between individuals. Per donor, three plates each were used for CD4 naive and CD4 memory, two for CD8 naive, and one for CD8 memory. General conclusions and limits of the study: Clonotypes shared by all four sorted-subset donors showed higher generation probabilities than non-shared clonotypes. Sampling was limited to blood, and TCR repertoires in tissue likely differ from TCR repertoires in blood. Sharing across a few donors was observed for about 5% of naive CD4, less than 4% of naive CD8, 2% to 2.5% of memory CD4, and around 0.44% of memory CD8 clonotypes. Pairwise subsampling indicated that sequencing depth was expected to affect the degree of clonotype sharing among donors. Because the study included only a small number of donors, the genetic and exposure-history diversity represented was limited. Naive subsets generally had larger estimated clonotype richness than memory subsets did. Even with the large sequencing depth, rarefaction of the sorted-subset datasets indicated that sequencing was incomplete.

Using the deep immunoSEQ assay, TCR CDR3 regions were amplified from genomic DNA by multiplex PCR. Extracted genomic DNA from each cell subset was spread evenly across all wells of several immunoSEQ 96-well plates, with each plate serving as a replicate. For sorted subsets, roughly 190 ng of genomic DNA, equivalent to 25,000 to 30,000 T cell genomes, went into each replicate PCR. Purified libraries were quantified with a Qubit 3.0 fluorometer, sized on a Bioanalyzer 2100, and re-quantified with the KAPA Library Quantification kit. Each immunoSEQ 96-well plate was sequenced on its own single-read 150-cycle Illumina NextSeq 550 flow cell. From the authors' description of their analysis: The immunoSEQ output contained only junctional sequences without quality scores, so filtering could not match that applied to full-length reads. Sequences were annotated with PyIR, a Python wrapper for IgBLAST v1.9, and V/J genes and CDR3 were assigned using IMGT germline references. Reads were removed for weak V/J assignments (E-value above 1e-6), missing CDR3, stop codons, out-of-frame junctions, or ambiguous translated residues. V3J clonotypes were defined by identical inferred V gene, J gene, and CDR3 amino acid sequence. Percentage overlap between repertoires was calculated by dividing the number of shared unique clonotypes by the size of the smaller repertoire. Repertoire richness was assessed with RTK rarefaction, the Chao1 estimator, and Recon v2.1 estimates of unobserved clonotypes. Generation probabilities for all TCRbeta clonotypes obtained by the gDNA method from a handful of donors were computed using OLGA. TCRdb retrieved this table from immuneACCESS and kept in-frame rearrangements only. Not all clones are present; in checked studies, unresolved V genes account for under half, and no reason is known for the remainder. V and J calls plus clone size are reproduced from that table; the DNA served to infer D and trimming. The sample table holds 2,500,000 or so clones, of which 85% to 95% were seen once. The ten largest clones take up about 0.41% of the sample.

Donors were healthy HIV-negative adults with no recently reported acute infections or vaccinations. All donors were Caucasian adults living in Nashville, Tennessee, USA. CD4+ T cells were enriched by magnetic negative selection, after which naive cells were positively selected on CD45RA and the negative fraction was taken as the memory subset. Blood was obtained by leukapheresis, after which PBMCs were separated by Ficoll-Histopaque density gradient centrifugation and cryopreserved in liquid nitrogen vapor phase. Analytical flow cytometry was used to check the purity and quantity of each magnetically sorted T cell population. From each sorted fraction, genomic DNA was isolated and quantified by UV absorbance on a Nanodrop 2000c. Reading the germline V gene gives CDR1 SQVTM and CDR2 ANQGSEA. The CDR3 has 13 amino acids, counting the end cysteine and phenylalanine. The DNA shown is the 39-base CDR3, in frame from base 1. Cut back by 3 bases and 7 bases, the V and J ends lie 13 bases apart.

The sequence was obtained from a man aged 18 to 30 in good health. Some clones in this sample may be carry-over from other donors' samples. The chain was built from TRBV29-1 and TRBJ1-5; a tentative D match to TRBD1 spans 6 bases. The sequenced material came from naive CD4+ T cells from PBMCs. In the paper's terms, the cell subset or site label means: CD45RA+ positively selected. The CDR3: CSVDVGGGQPQHF. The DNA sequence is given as TGCAGCGTTGATGTTGGGGGCGGCCAGCCCCAGCATTTT. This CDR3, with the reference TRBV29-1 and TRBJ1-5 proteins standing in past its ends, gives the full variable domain SAVISQKPSRDICQRGTSLTIQCQVDSQVTMMFWYRQQPGQSLTLIATANQGSEATYESGFVIDKFPISRPNLTFSTLTVSNMSPEDSSIYLCSVDVGGGQPQHFGDGTRLSIL.